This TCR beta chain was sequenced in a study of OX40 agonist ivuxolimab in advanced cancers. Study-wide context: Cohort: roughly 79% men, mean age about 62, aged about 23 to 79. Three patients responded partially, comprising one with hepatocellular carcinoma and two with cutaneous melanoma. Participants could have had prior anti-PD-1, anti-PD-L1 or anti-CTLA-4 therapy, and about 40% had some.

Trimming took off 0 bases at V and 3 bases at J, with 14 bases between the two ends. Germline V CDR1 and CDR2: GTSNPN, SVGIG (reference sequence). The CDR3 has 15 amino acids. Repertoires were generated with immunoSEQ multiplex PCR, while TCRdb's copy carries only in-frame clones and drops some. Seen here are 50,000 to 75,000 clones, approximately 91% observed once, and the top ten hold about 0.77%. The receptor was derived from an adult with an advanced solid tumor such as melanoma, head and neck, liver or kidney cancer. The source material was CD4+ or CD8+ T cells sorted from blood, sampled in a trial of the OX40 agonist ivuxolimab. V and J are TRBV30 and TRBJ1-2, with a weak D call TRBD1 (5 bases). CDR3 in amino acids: CAWSVRGRRDYGYTF. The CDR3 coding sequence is TGTGCCTGGAGTGTACGGGGGAGGAGAGACTATGGCTACACCTTC.